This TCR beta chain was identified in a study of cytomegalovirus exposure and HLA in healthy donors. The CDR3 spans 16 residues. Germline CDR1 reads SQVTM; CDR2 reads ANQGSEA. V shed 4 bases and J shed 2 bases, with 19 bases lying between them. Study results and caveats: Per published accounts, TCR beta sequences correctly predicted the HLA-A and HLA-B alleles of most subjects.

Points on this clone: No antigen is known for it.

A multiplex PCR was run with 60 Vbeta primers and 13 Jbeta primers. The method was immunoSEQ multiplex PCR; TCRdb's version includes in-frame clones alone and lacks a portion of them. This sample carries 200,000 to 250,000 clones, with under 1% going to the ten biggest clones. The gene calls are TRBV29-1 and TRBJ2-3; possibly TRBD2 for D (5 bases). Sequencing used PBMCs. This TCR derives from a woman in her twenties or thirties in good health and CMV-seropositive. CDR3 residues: CSVAGLAASITDTQYF. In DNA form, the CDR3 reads TGCAGCGTTGCGGGCCTCGCGGCTAGCATCACAGATACGCAGTATTTT.